What follows are 28 T cell receptor beta chains derived from one specimen sequenced in a study of shared clonotypes between healthy human individuals. The method was immunoSEQ multiplex PCR; TCRdb's version includes in-frame clones alone and lacks a portion of them. The sample lists fewer than 600,000 clones, more than 70% occurring once. The sequencing input was PBMCs. The receptors come from a woman in her forties in good health. Some clones in this sample may be carry-over from other donors' samples.

The CDR3 spells CASSGAGIPYEQYF. The CDR3, as DNA: TGTGCCAGTAGTGGTGCTGGGATTCCCTACGAGCAGTACTTC. This rearrangement joins TRBV19 to TRBJ2-7; D is unresolved. Germline V gives CDR1 LNHDA, CDR2 SQIVND (reference sequence). The ends were cut back, 5 bases at V and 2 bases at J, with 13 bases in the middle. This CDR3 spans 14 amino acids.

Many counts were recorded for this clone. V gene TRBV19 combines with J gene TRBJ1-3, with D unresolved. The germline V gene encodes CDR1 LNHDA and CDR2 SQIVND (reference sequence). This CDR3 has 16 residues. The V end was cut by 2 bases, the J end by 3 bases, with 14 bases between. The CDR3 DNA is TGTGCCAGTAGTATAAGGGTGGATCACTTTGGAAACACCATATATTTT. This sequence encodes CASSIRVDHFGNTIYF.

This rearrangement joins TRBV9 to TRBJ2-3, with TRBD2 matching over 9 bases. The CDR3 totals 16 residues. V lost 0 bases and J lost 2; bases outside the gene matches: 4. CDR1 is SGDLS and CDR2 is YYNGEE in the germline V gene. CDR3 nucleotide sequence: TGTGCCAGCAGCGTAGGACTAGCGGACTTCACAGATACGCAGTATTTT. Protein sequence: CASSVGLADFTDTQYF.

The chain combines TRBV5-6 with TRBJ1-4, with unresolved D. With 3 bases removed from V and 3 bases from J, the gap between germline ends came to 12 bases. The V gene's germline CDR1 is SGHDT and CDR2 YYEEEE. The CDR3 runs to 15 residues. CDR3 loop: CASSSADGANEKLFF. The DNA of the CDR3 is TGTGCCAGCAGCTCTGCCGATGGGGCTAATGAAAAACTGTTTTTT.

Points on this clone: The junction and the germline gene differ at one end; a read error may be behind it. The V and J genes are TRBV7-3 and TRBJ1-2, with 7 bases that match TRBD1. This CDR3 region has 15 residues. The germline V gene has CDR1 SGHTA and CDR2 FQGTGA. The CDR3 loop is CASSLTGAANYGYTF. The CDR3 DNA follows: TGTGCCAGCAGCCTAACAGGGGCCGCTAACTATGGCTACACCTTC.

This clone has more than one count but fewer than ten. The rearrangement joins TRBV10-2 to TRBJ2-5; D might be TRBD1 or TRBD2, each matching 9 bases. This CDR3 region has 17 residues. Germline V lookup: CDR1 WSHSY, CDR2 SAAADI. V lost 2 bases and J lost 2, with 18 bases in between. CDR3 nucleotides: TGCGCCAGCAGTGAGGGGACAGGGACTAGCCAACAAGAGACCCAGTACTTC. This encodes CASSEGTGTSQQETQYF.

This clone has only a few counts. A far larger clone is one nucleotide away, so this likely arose from a read error. V is TRBV20-1 and J is TRBJ1-1; D not certain. Germline V gives CDR1 DFQATT, CDR2 SNEGSKA (reference sequence). The CDR3 runs 11 residues. V was clipped by 5 bases and J by 9 bases, with 13 bases between them. The CDR3 nucleotides read TGCAGTGCTTCTCCCGAGCCAAAAGCTTTCTTT. Its protein product is CSASPEPKAFF.

The rearrangement uses TRBV6-1 and TRBJ1-5, with no clear D. Trimming left V 6 bases short and J 0 bases short, with 12 bases between. Looked up from germline, CDR1 is MNHNS and CDR2 is SASEGT. CDR3 length: 15 amino acids. CDR3 sequence: CASRQGWGSNQPQHF. The DNA of the CDR3 is TGTGCCAGCAGACAAGGGTGGGGTAGCAATCAGCCCCAGCATTTT.

This chain uses TRBV2 with TRBJ2-5; 8 bases agree with TRBD1. This CDR3 is 14 amino acids long. V gave up 6 bases and J gave up 2 bases; unmatched junction bases: 5. Germline V gene lookup returns CDR1 SNHLY and CDR2 FYNNEI. The DNA of the CDR3 is TGTGCCAGCAGGGAACGGACAGGGCAAGAGACCCAGTACTTC. This translates into CASRERTGQETQYF.

The chain carries TRBV29-1 and TRBJ1-4; D is perhaps TRBD1 (5 bases). The V end was cut by 0 bases, the J end by 10 bases, with 15 bases between. CDR3 length: 14 residues. Germline V CDR1 and CDR2: SQVTM, ANQGSEA. The CDR3 is CSVEDQGLSGKLFF. CDR3 coding DNA: TGCAGCGTTGAAGATCAGGGACTGTCCGGAAAACTGTTTTTT. The variable domain in full, with the rest retrieved from reference TRBV29-1 and TRBJ1-4, is SAVISQKPSRDICQRGTSLTIQCQVDSQVTMMFWYRQQPGQSLTLIATANQGSEATYESGFVIDKFPISRPNLTFSTLTVSNMSPEDSSIYLCSVEDQGLSGKLFFGSGTQLSVL.

The chain is built from TRBV30 and TRBJ2-2, with 13 bases lining up with TRBD2. After removal of 0 bases from V and 5 bases from J, the junction contained 12 bases not matched to a gene. Germline V CDR1 and CDR2: GTSNPN, SVGIG (reference sequence). The CDR3 spans 19 residues. CDR3 region: CAWSVRGRTSGRKTGELFF. CDR3 in DNA: TGTGCCTGGAGTGTAAGAGGCCGGACTAGCGGGAGAAAAACCGGGGAGCTGTTTTTT.

On this clone: A read error may be the cause here, since a much bigger clone is one base away. Other DNA variants within this sample encode the same CDR3. The rearrangement uses TRBV19 and TRBJ2-7; D tentatively fits TRBD1 or TRBD2 (5 bases each). Germline V gene sequence: CDR1 LNHDA, CDR2 SQIVND (reference sequence). The CDR3 extends over 14 amino acids. CDR3 amino acids: CASSIDGTVGEQYF. CDR3 nucleotide sequence: TGTGCCAGCAGTATAGATGGGACGGTGGGCGAGCAGTACTTC.

This clone came up many times. The chain is built from TRBV16 and TRBJ1-2; a weak D match, TRBD1 (5 bases). V gave up 0 bases and J gave up 2 bases, with 10 bases separating them. Germline CDR1 KGHSY, CDR2 FQNENV. CDR3 length: 15 amino acids. The DNA for the CDR3 is TGTGCCAGCAGCCAATCGGCAGGGAGAAACTATGGCTACACCTTC. This translates into CASSQSAGRNYGYTF.

CDR3 region: CATSRDFASSYNEQFF. CDR3 sequence (DNA): TGTGCCACCAGCAGAGATTTTGCTAGCTCCTACAATGAGCAGTTCTTC. The chain couples TRBV15 to TRBJ2-1; D remains unclear. CDR1 is LNHNV, CDR2 YYDKDF, per germline (reference sequence). V lost 0 bases and J lost 0, with 9 bases in between. The length of the CDR3 is 16 residues. Drawing the rest from reference TRBV15 and TRBJ2-1, the complete variable domain is DAMVIQNPRYQVTQFGKPVTLSCSQTLNHNVMYWYQQKSSQAPKLLFHYYDKDFNNEADTPDNFQSRRPNTSFCFLDIRSPGLGDTAMYLCATSRDFASSYNEQFFGPGTRLTVL.

V gene TRBV19 combines with J gene TRBJ2-7; 9 bases match TRBD2. There are 17 residues in the CDR3. The trim removed 4 bases at V and 6 bases at J, leaving 16 bases unmatched. CDR1 is LNHDA, CDR2 SQIVND, per germline (reference sequence). CDR3 loop: CASSTPLGLAGPGEQYF. The CDR3 DNA sequence: TGTGCCAGTAGTACCCCCCTCGGGCTAGCGGGACCGGGCGAGCAGTACTTC.

The V and J genes are TRBV5-6 and TRBJ1-3, with 7 positions matching TRBD1. The CDR3 covers 15 residues. From germline, CDR1 is SGHDT and CDR2 YYEEEE. The junction had 7 bases not matched to a gene; V was cut back by 3 bases and J by 4 bases. In DNA form, the CDR3 reads TGTGCCAGCAGCTACCTCGACAGGGCGGGAAACACCATATATTTT. Protein: CASSYLDRAGNTIYF. Full variable domain (remainder filled in from reference TRBV5-6 and TRBJ1-3): DAGVTQSPTHLIKTRGQQVTLRCSPKSGHDTVSWYQQALGQGPQFIFQYYEEEERQRGNFPDRFSGHQFPNYSSELNVNALLLGDSALYLCASSYLDRAGNTIYFGEGSWLTVV.

J is TRBJ2-1 and V is TRBV2; 7 nucleotides match TRBD2. The CDR3 has 14 amino acids. The V gene end was trimmed by 2 bases and the J gene end by 10 bases; junction bases not matched to a gene: 8. Germline V gene data show CDR1 as SNHLY and CDR2 as FYNNEI. The DNA for the CDR3 is TGTGCCAGCAGTGAATTCGCAGGGAGGGACGAGCAGTTCTTC. Translating gives CASSEFAGRDEQFF.

This rearrangement joins TRBV11-2 to TRBJ2-7; perhaps TRBD2 as D (5 bases). V was cut by 4 bases and J by 1 base, with 17 bases left in between. The germline CDR1 and CDR2 sequences are SGHAT and FQNNGV. The CDR3 extends over 16 amino acids. The CDR3: CASSSTVGVGSYEQYF. Here the CDR3 DNA reads TGTGCCAGCAGCTCTACCGTGGGAGTTGGGTCCTACGAGCAGTACTTC.

The chain employs TRBV5-1 and TRBJ2-3; the match to TRBD2 covers 12 bases. V was clipped by 4 bases and J by 0 bases; unmatched bases: 3. The CDR3 length is 16 residues. CDR1 SGHRS and CDR2 YFSETQ come from the germline V gene. For the CDR3, the DNA is TGCGCCAGCAGCGAGGGGACTAGCGGGAGCACAGATACGCAGTATTTT. It encodes CASSEGTSGSTDTQYF.

Note on this clone: A far larger clone is just one base off, so this is likely a read error. The rearrangement uses TRBV19 and TRBJ1-1; the match to TRBD1 covers 7 bases. Germline V gene lookup returns CDR1 LNHDA and CDR2 SQIVND (reference sequence). CDR3 length equals 16 residues. The CDR3 spells CASTPSLDRENTEALF. The CDR3 DNA reads TGTGCCAGTACCCCTTCCTTAGACAGGGAGAACACTGAAGCTCTCTTT.

This chain uses TRBV9 with TRBJ1-1, with a possible D match to TRBD1 (5 bases). The V and J ends lost 0 bases and 0 bases respectively, with 12 bases between them. There are 16 residues in the CDR3. The V gene's germline CDR1 is SGDLS and CDR2 YYNGEE. The chain's CDR3 is CASSVGGGTMNTEAFF. The CDR3 region has the DNA TGTGCCAGCAGCGTAGGGGGAGGGACCATGAACACTGAAGCTTTCTTT. Looking up the rest from reference TRBV9 and TRBJ1-1 gives the full variable domain: DSGVTQTPKHLITATGQRVTLRCSPRSGDLSVYWYQQSLDQGLQFLIQYYNGEERAKGNILERFSAQQFPDLHSELNLSSLELGDSALYFCASSVGGGTMNTEAFFGQGTRLTVV.

V gene TRBV11-2 combines with J gene TRBJ1-5; D remains ambiguous. The germline V gene has CDR1 SGHAT and CDR2 FQNNGV. CDR3 length: 15 residues. V was trimmed by 0 bases and J by 2 bases, leaving 8 bases between them. The CDR3 is CASSLDGLGNQPQHF. The CDR3 DNA sequence: TGTGCCAGCAGCTTAGACGGATTGGGCAATCAGCCCCAGCATTTT.

The chain combines TRBV5-4 with TRBJ1-2; D remains ambiguous. V was pared by 4 bases and J by 1 base, with 11 bases between. This CDR3 comprises 14 residues. Per germline, CDR1 SGHNT and CDR2 YYREEE (reference sequence). As DNA, the CDR3 is TGTGCCAGCAGCGACAACCGAATTAACTATGGCTACACCTTC. It codes for CASSDNRINYGYTF.

For this clone: Distinct nucleotide sequences in the sample also encode this CDR3. V is TRBV7-9 and J is TRBJ2-6; D is unclear. V was clipped by 3 bases and J by 1 base, with 4 bases between them. In germline, CDR1 is SEHNR, CDR2 FQNEAQ (reference sequence). The CDR3 consists of 14 residues. CDR3 DNA: TGTGCCAGCAGCTTGGTTTCTGGGGCCAACGTCCTGACTTTC. It specifies CASSLVSGANVLTF.

The chain couples TRBV2 to TRBJ1-1; no definite D call. CDR3 length equals 11 residues. V gave up 2 bases and J gave up 11 bases, with 9 bases separating them. Germline V CDR1 and CDR2: SNHLY, FYNNEI. Written as DNA, the CDR3 is TGTGCCAGCAGTGAAAGGTTTCGGGCTTTCTTT. Translating it yields CASSERFRAFF.

This clone was detected only a few times. This sequence joins TRBV9 and TRBJ2-7; 7 bases align to TRBD1. Germline CDR1 is SGDLS and CDR2 is YYNGEE. The junction had 14 bases not matched to a gene; V was cut back by 0 bases and J by 5 bases. The CDR3 loop spans 17 amino acids. The CDR3 DNA reads as TGTGCCAGCAGCGTAGGTTTAGTTGGAGACAGGGCCCACGAGCAGTACTTC. This codes for CASSVGLVGDRAHEQYF.

The V and J genes are TRBV6-5 and TRBJ2-7, with TRBD2 matching over 7 bases. The CDR3 is made up of 15 amino acids. In germline, CDR1 is MNHEY, CDR2 SVGAGI. Trimming at V came to 0 bases and at J to 3 bases, leaving 5 bases not matched to a gene. CDR3 DNA: TGTGCCAGCAGTTACTCAGGTCTAGCGGTCTACGAGCAGTACTTC. Its translation is CASSYSGLAVYEQYF.

The chain uses TRBV11-3 and TRBJ2-7, with 10 bases identical to TRBD1. CDR1 SGHNT and CDR2 YENEEA come from the germline V gene. This CDR3 spans 16 amino acids. The V gene end was trimmed by 5 bases and the J gene end by 10 bases; junction bases not matched to a gene: 17. The CDR3: CASSLTTGGLAPEQYF. For the CDR3, the DNA is TGTGCCAGCAGCCTTACGACAGGGGGCTTAGCACCTGAACAGTACTTC.